Included here is one TCR beta chain sequence, with context. This sample was taken from a study of PD-1 blockade in mismatch repair-deficient tumors. The data were produced by immunoSEQ multiplex PCR, yet TCRdb's version contains in-frame clones alone and is incomplete. The data contain about 100,000 clones, 82% of them seen just once; the ten biggest clones take up approximately 6.8%. J lost 0 bases, V lost 0 bases, and 5 bases had no gene match. This CDR3 is 18 amino acids long. CDR1 and CDR2 from the germline V gene are SGHRS and YFSETQ. The input for sequencing was peripheral blood, taken approximately 35 weeks after starting pembrolizumab. This TCR came from an adult with mismatch repair-deficient cancer. The rearrangement links TRBV5-1 to TRBJ2-1; 11 nucleotides agree with TRBD2. Here the CDR3 reads CASSLVLAGGNSYNEQFF. The CDR3 DNA reads as TGCGCCAGCAGCTTGGTGTTAGCGGGAGGGAACTCCTACAATGAGCAGTTCTTC.